This is a list of T cell receptor beta chains from one sample in a study of blood T cell repertoires in COVID-19. This table comes from immunoSEQ multiplex PCR, and its TCRdb copy is limited to in-frame clones, with some not included. This sample carries 250,000 to 300,000 clones, over 70% of them seen once, and the ten largest clones take roughly a tenth. The sample was peripheral blood. These receptor sequences come from a woman aged 70-85 years with COVID-19, enrolled during active disease. Each CDR3 is given without its conserved first and last residue. A D gene is named only where the DNA matches it firmly.

TRBJ1-5 TRBD1 TRBV19 ASRDRGILVGNQPQH
TRBJ2-1 NA TRBV3-1/TRBV3-2 ASSQQGGNEQF
TRBJ2-2 NA TRBV29-1 SVEDPRGSGGELF
TRBJ2-5 NA TRBV11-1 ASSPRVQETQY
TRBJ1-3 NA TRBV5-5 ASSPHRFSGNTIY
TRBJ1-4 TRBD1 TRBV5-1 ASSPTGTANEKLF
TRBJ2-3 NA TRBV19 ASGRLTDTQY
TRBJ1-2 TRBD1 TRBV10-3 AIGTGGVEGYGYT
TRBJ1-5 NA TRBV5-6 ASSLWATLISPQH
TRBJ2-3 NA TRBV7-6 ASSLTEDFGTQY
TRBJ1-4 NA TRBV5-6 ASSLPGEGEKLF
TRBJ1-5 TRBD1 TRBV29-1 SVEPRGQGDDQPQH
TRBJ2-5 NA TRBV18 ASSRQAGQETQY
TRBJ2-2 TRBD2 TRBV9 ASSTISGRGSGELF
TRBJ2-1 TRBD2 TRBV28 ASSLYRPLAGYEQF
TRBJ1-2 NA TRBV28 ASSSVRQGKRGDGYT
TRBJ2-3 NA TRBV5-1 ASSLQGTDTQY
TRBJ1-2 NA TRBV7-2 ASSPTWGNYGYT
TRBJ1-1 NA TRBV18 ASSSAGDTEAF
TRBJ2-7 TRBD1 TRBV5-1 ASSLVGQVYEQY
TRBJ2-2 TRBD2 TRBV5-1 ASRLAGDTGELF
TRBJ2-1 TRBD2 TRBV5-4 ASSLGGLAGGPHNEQF
TRBJ1-5 TRBD1 TRBV29-1 SVVTGDSNQPQH
TRBJ2-2 TRBD2 TRBV3-1/TRBV3-2 ASSQRLALTGELF
TRBJ2-4 NA TRBV7-9 ASRENRVNIQY
TRBJ2-1 NA TRBV4-2 ASSQRRSSYNEQF
TRBJ1-5 TRBD1 TRBV10-3 AITGQADQPQH
TRBJ1-5 NA TRBV3-1/TRBV3-2 ASSQSRGVGPQH
TRBJ2-1 NA TRBV12-3/TRBV12-4 ASSSRDIRQF
TRBJ1-5 TRBD1 TRBV6-2/TRBV6-3 ASSDDRASNQPQH
TRBJ2-3 TRBD2 TRBV7-8 ASSLGTSGTTDTQY
TRBJ2-7 TRBD2 TRBV6-1 ASSEATSGIYEQY
TRBJ2-7 NA TRBV13 ASSFRGYEQY
TRBJ2-7 NA TRBV7-8 ASSLAGTGGGKQY
TRBJ2-5 TRBD1 TRBV29-1 SVLYTTGVETQY
TRBJ2-7 TRBD2 TRBV27 ASKPLAGGDEQY
TRBJ2-1 TRBD2 TRBV11-3 ASSLARLAGGNEQF
TRBJ1-6 TRBD1 TRBV30 AWGGQNNSPLH
TRBJ2-7 NA TRBV15 ATSRGGGLTDSDEQY
TRBJ2-3 NA TRBV7-2 ASSLTPAGNADTQY
TRBJ1-5 NA TRBV29-1 SASEGYGQPQH
TRBJ2-7 TRBD2 TRBV6-1 ASSDLAGGPYEQY